Listed below are T cell receptor beta chains from one sample, sequenced in a study of blood T cell repertoires in COVID-19. TCRdb's copy holds only in-frame clones and misses some; the assay was immunoSEQ multiplex PCR. The repertoire holds tens of thousands of clones, with less than 85% as singletons. Input material: peripheral blood. The source is a man aged 50-60 years with COVID-19, enrolled during active disease. Both conserved end residues are part of each CDR3. The order of the fields is J gene, clone size, CDR3 length, D gene, V gene, CDR3 protein, CDR3 DNA. A D gene is named only where the DNA matches it firmly. Clone size appears in some rows only: once, few, many, or a class for an expanded clone.

>TRBJ2-1|.|16|TRBD1|TRBV13
CASSQRIVTGYVEQFF
TGTGCCAGCAGCCAACGTATCGTGACAGGGTACGTTGAGCAGTTCTTC
>TRBJ1-5|.|12|.|TRBV7-9
CAAGTQDQPQHF
TGTGCCGCCGGGACACAAGATCAGCCCCAGCATTTT
>TRBJ2-5|.|15|.|TRBV29-1
CSVEYQIQYQETQYF
TGCAGCGTTGAGTACCAGATACAGTACCAAGAGACCCAGTACTTC
>TRBJ2-3|.|11|.|TRBV30
CAWRAADTQYF
TGTGCCTGGAGAGCGGCAGATACGCAGTATTTT
>TRBJ1-6|.|15|TRBD1|TRBV7-2
CASSLAGQSKVPLHF
TGTGCCAGCAGCTTAGCGGGACAGTCCAAAGTGCCCCTCCACTTT
>TRBJ2-1|.|15|TRBD2|TRBV10-2
CASSTTSGAYNEQFF
TGCGCCAGCAGCACGACTAGCGGGGCATACAATGAGCAGTTCTTC
>TRBJ2-7|.|16|.|TRBV4-1
CASSQGSGAEIYEQYF
TGCGCCAGCAGCCAAGGATCCGGAGCAGAGATCTACGAGCAGTACTTC
>TRBJ2-7|.|11|.|TRBV2
CASGPMISQYF
TGTGCCAGCGGCCCCATGATATCCCAGTACTTC
>TRBJ2-3|.|15|.|TRBV7-2
CASSFAGGSTDTQYF
TGTGCCAGCAGCTTCGCCGGGGGTAGCACAGATACGCAGTATTTT
>TRBJ2-5|.|12|TRBD1|TRBV30
CAWRTGEETQYF
TGTGCCTGGAGGACAGGGGAGGAGACCCAGTACTTC
>TRBJ1-4|.|17|.|TRBV12-5
CASGLSGLGPANEKLFF
TGTGCTAGTGGTTTAAGCGGCTTGGGTCCGGCTAATGAAAAACTGTTTTTT
>TRBJ1-4|.|13|.|TRBV14
CASSQNTGSKLFF
TGTGCCAGCAGCCAGAACACAGGGTCAAAACTGTTTTTT
>TRBJ1-2|.|12|TRBD1|TRBV6-5
CASRQGTFGYTF
TGTGCCAGCAGACAGGGGACCTTTGGCTACACCTTC
>TRBJ1-2|.|17|.|TRBV7-2
CASSDIPGFWANYGYTF
TGTGCCAGCAGCGATATCCCAGGATTTTGGGCTAACTATGGCTACACCTTC
>TRBJ1-6|.|16|TRBD1|TRBV6-5
CASSSDMGQGGSPLHF
TGTGCCAGCAGTTCCGACATGGGACAGGGTGGTTCACCCCTCCACTTT
>TRBJ1-2|.|14|.|TRBV5-6
CASSFLGANYGYTF
TGTGCCAGCAGCTTTTTAGGGGCCAACTATGGCTACACCTTC
>TRBJ1-2|.|12|TRBD1|TRBV18
CASSPKGQGSTF
TGTGCCAGCTCACCAAAGGGACAGGGGAGCACCTTC
>TRBJ2-1|.|13|TRBD2|TRBV6-6
CASSGGSYNEQFF
TGTGCCAGCAGCGGGGGGTCTTACAATGAGCAGTTCTTC
>TRBJ2-7|.|15|.|TRBV9
CASSVEGGQSIAQYF
TGTGCCAGCAGCGTCGAAGGAGGGCAGTCCATCGCGCAGTACTTC
>TRBJ1-6|few|14|.|TRBV5-6
CASRTWAYNSPLHF
TGTGCCAGCAGAACTTGGGCTTATAATTCACCCCTCCACTTT
>TRBJ2-7|few|14|.|TRBV5-1
CASSPRTDSNEQYF
TGCGCCAGCAGCCCCCGGACTGACTCCAACGAGCAGTACTTC
>TRBJ1-1|.|13|.|TRBV12-3/TRBV12-4
CASRLVAGDAAFF
TGTGCCAGCAGACTCGTCGCGGGGGATGCAGCTTTCTTT
>TRBJ1-5|.|15|.|TRBV9
CASSVGQHSNQPQHF
TGTGCCAGCAGCGTAGGACAGCATTCAAATCAGCCCCAGCATTTT
>TRBJ1-6|few|15|TRBD1|TRBV5-3
CARSFVTGAPSPLHF
TGTGCCAGAAGCTTTGTGACAGGGGCCCCCTCACCCCTCCACTTT
>TRBJ2-7|.|15|.|TRBV15
CATSRDLGQIYEQYF
TGTGCCACCAGCAGAGATTTAGGACAAATCTACGAGCAGTACTTC
>TRBJ2-2|.|12|.|TRBV5-6
CASSHNTGELFF
TGTGCCAGCAGCCATAACACCGGGGAGCTGTTTTTT
>TRBJ1-3|.|16|.|TRBV14
CASSLLDRLSGNTIYF
TGTGCCAGCAGCCTCTTGGACAGACTCTCTGGAAACACCATATATTTT
>TRBJ2-3|.|19|.|TRBV10-3
CAISFGPPGNNPSTDTQYF
TGTGCCATCAGCTTCGGACCGCCGGGAAACAATCCTAGCACAGATACGCAGTATTTT
>TRBJ2-3|.|15|TRBD2|TRBV19
CATKLGGTSTDTQYF
TGTGCCACTAAACTGGGGGGGACTAGCACAGATACGCAGTATTTT
>TRBJ1-2|.|13|TRBD1|TRBV12-3/TRBV12-4
CASSLGTGYGHTF
TGTGCCAGCAGTTTAGGGACAGGGTATGGCCACACCTTC
>TRBJ1-2|.|14|.|TRBV10-3
CAISVRGSEAGYTF
TGTGCCATCAGTGTTCGAGGGTCCGAGGCTGGCTACACCTTC
>TRBJ1-2|once|15|.|TRBV3-1/TRBV3-2
CASSLYREANYGYTF
TGTGCCAGCAGCCTTTACAGAGAAGCTAACTATGGCTACACCTTC
>TRBJ2-1|.|13|.|TRBV21-1
CAARLKGDNEQFF
TGTGCCGCCCGTCTTAAGGGGGACAATGAGCAGTTCTTC
>TRBJ2-3|.|17|TRBD2|TRBV7-9
CASSLVRSGGITDTQYF
TGTGCCAGCAGCTTAGTTCGCAGCGGGGGGATCACAGATACGCAGTATTTT
>TRBJ2-7|.|13|.|TRBV10-2
CASSGQNTYEQYF
TGCGCCAGCAGTGGGCAAAACACATACGAGCAGTACTTC
>TRBJ1-1|.|13|.|TRBV7-9
CASSLLADTEAFF
TGTGCCAGCAGCTTATTGGCTGACACTGAAGCTTTCTTT
>TRBJ2-5|.|11|.|TRBV7-3
CASSLGGIQYF
TGTGCCAGCAGCCTAGGGGGAATCCAGTACTTC
>TRBJ2-7|.|15|.|TRBV7-3
CASSLSGGSSYEQYF
TGTGCCAGCAGCTTAAGCGGGGGCTCATCCTACGAGCAGTACTTC
>TRBJ1-1|.|12|.|TRBV18
CASSQTSAEAFF
TGTGCCAGCTCGCAAACTTCGGCTGAAGCTTTCTTT
>TRBJ2-5|.|14|.|TRBV15
CATSRGVGGETQYF
TGTGCCACCAGCAGAGGAGTCGGGGGAGAGACCCAGTACTTC
>TRBJ2-7|.|15|.|TRBV5-5
CASSLLRGASYEQYF
TGTGCCAGCAGCTTGCTTCGGGGGGCGTCCTACGAGCAGTACTTC
>TRBJ2-6|.|18|.|TRBV21-1
CASSNRQGRVQRANVLTF
TGTGCCAGCAGCAACAGACAGGGAAGGGTACAGAGGGCCAACGTCCTGACTTTC
>TRBJ2-1|.|15|TRBD1|TRBV9
CASSLTGQGSHEQFF
TGTGCCAGCAGCCTAACGGGACAGGGGTCCCATGAGCAGTTCTTC
>TRBJ2-5|.|15|.|TRBV5-1
CASSLGGQYLETQYF
TGCGCCAGCAGCTTGGGAGGGCAGTATTTAGAGACCCAGTACTTC
>TRBJ1-3|.|12|TRBD1|TRBV2
CASRDRGNTIYF
TGTGCCAGCAGGGACAGGGGAAACACCATATATTTT
>TRBJ2-2|.|14|.|TRBV5-5
CASSLVGRSGELFF
TGTGCCAGCAGCTTGGTGGGGCGGTCCGGGGAGCTGTTTTTT
>TRBJ2-5|.|14|TRBD2|TRBV7-9
CASSPPRGEETQYF
TGTGCCAGCAGCCCACCTCGGGGGGAAGAGACCCAGTACTTC
>TRBJ2-7|.|12|.|TRBV3-1/TRBV3-2
CASSQDGYEQYF
TGTGCCAGCAGCCAAGACGGCTACGAGCAGTACTTC
>TRBJ1-2|.|15|TRBD1|TRBV5-1
CASSKRTGADYGYTF
TGCGCCAGCAGCAAGCGGACAGGGGCTGACTATGGCTACACCTTC
>TRBJ1-3|.|16|.|TRBV9
CASSVVSGGFGNTIYF
TGTGCCAGCAGCGTAGTTTCGGGGGGCTTTGGAAACACCATATATTTT
>TRBJ1-5|.|15|.|TRBV6-5
CASSRGGGSNQPQHF
TGTGCCAGCAGCCGGGGAGGAGGTAGCAATCAGCCCCAGCATTTT
>TRBJ2-5|.|14|.|TRBV19
CASSIWGRQETQYF
TGTGCCAGTAGTATCTGGGGCAGGCAAGAGACCCAGTACTTC
>TRBJ1-1|.|13|.|TRBV27
CASSLTSYTEAFF
TGTGCCAGCAGTTTAACATCTTACACTGAAGCTTTCTTT
>TRBJ2-1|.|17|TRBD2|TRBV9
CASSASQSGVAYNEQFF
TGTGCCAGCAGCGCTTCCCAAAGCGGGGTCGCCTACAATGAGCAGTTCTTC
>TRBJ2-3|.|14|.|TRBV7-3
CASSLKAGPDTQYF
TGTGCCAGCAGCTTAAAGGCAGGGCCAGATACGCAGTATTTT
>TRBJ2-1|.|21|TRBD1|TRBV4-1
CASSQERRRQGPRSSYNEQFF
TGCGCCAGCAGCCAAGAAAGGAGGAGACAGGGGCCGAGAAGCTCCTACAATGAGCAGTTCTTC
>TRBJ2-1|once|12|.|TRBV30
CAWSTFDNEQFF
TGTGCCTGGAGTACTTTTGACAATGAGCAGTTCTTC
>TRBJ1-4|few|17|TRBD1|TRBV7-9
CASSALQGARANEKLFF
TGTGCCAGCAGCGCGTTACAGGGGGCGAGGGCTAATGAAAAACTGTTTTTT